Listed below are T cell receptor beta chains from one sample, sequenced in a study of identical twins. TCRdb ran MiXCR on the 5' RACE reads and lists one entry per CDR3 protein. The sample records around 160,000 distinct CDR3 sequences, around 3.6% being singletons. Sequencing was carried out using memory T cells sorted from blood. These receptors originate from a man aged 18 to 30 in good health. The CDR3 runs from the conserved cysteine through the conserved F or W.

j_call	v_call	cdr3_aa
TRBJ2-2	TRBV5-5	CASSLGTGTNTGELFF
TRBJ2-1	TRBV5-1	CASSSSGISYNEQFF
TRBJ1-6	TRBV7-8	CASSLVLNSPLHF
TRBJ2-1	TRBV18	CASHIVASVDNEQFF
TRBJ2-3	TRBV11-2	CASSLETLAGTADTQYF
TRBJ1-1	TRBV24-1	CATSDGTPSAEAFF
TRBJ2-1	TRBV11-3	CASSLESLTGNEQFF
TRBJ2-7	TRBV3-1	CASSGNYEQYF
TRBJ2-1	TRBV5-1	CASSFGAGGKPNEQFF
TRBJ2-5	TRBV6-2/TRBV6-3	CASSPFGVGQTQYF
TRBJ2-1	TRBV20-1	CSARGPSGSPPQFF
TRBJ2-2	TRBV12-3/TRBV12-4	CASRGQVMNTGELFF
TRBJ2-5	TRBV28	CASSSAEETQYF
TRBJ2-2	TRBV24-1	CATSDWTSEKTGELFF
TRBJ2-4	TRBV29-1	CSVEDVFLLAKNIQYF
.	TRBV10-3	CAIRPASVRSTDTQHF